This TCR beta chain is drawn from a study of blood T cell repertoires in COVID-19. Germline CDR1 is SGDLS and CDR2 is YYNGEE. The CDR3 is 15 residues long. The V and J ends lost 4 bases and 2 bases, in that order; junction bases with no gene match: 7. Original methodology: Cell counts per sample came from amplifying reference gene primers. Only in-frame clones appear in the TCRdb table, and some are missing; sequencing was by immunoSEQ multiplex PCR. V, J and clone size are those of that table, while D and trimming were read from the DNA. Seen here are approximately 160,000 clones, 60% to 80% observed once, and the top ten hold about 3%.

The sequencing input was peripheral blood. J is TRBJ1-1 and V is TRBV9; 8 nucleotides agree with TRBD1. The source of this sequence is a man between 65 and 79 years old with acute or convalescent COVID-19. CDR3 DNA sequence: TGTGCCAGCAGCCAGGGGGCCTCCCCAAACACTGAAGCTTTCTTT. Protein sequence: CASSQGASPNTEAFF.